The rows below give T cell receptor beta chains drawn from one sample of a study of T cells in Graves' hyperthyroidism and ophthalmopathy. TCRdb re-analysed the multiplex PCR reads in MiXCR, keeping a single row per CDR3 protein. The sample has some 690,000 distinct CDR3 sequences, around 16% seen once. The sample was blood. These receptors were taken from a man aged 50 to 60 with Graves' hyperthyroidism. Each CDR3 is given with its conserved first and last residue. A D gene is named only where the DNA matches it firmly. Size values are once, few and many counts, or a class for expanded clones, and some rows have none.

size: NA
J: TRBJ2-1
D: TRBD2
V: TRBV2
CDR3: CASKREEAGGENEQFF
DNA: TGTGCCAGCAAAAGGGAGGAAGCGGGAGGGGAAAATGAGCAGTTCTTC

size: many
J: TRBJ2-1
D: TRBD2
V: TRBV6-5
CDR3: CASSYSAGVLVNEQFF
DNA: TGTGCCAGCAGTTACTCAGCGGGAGTGCTGGTTAATGAGCAGTTCTTC

size: NA
J: TRBJ2-3
D: TRBD1
V: TRBV20-1
CDR3: CSARQPGTATDTQYF
DNA: TGCAGTGCTAGACAACCCGGGACAGCCACAGATACGCAGTATTTT

size: NA
J: TRBJ2-1
D: NA
V: TRBV2
CDR3: CASSGRIAGASYNEQFF
DNA: TGTGCCAGCAGTGGTCGGATTGCGGGGGCCTCCTACAATGAGCAGTTCTTC

size: few
J: TRBJ2-5
D: TRBD1
V: TRBV6-2/TRBV6-3
CDR3: CASSRGQGDLQTQYF
DNA: TGTGCCAGCAGCCGCGGACAGGGAGATTTACAGACCCAGTACTTC

size: many
J: TRBJ2-1
D: TRBD2
V: TRBV7-8
CDR3: CASSFPPSGSWNEQFF
DNA: TGTGCCAGCAGCTTTCCCCCTAGCGGGAGTTGGAATGAGCAGTTCTTC

size: NA
J: TRBJ2-1
D: NA
V: TRBV12-3/TRBV12-4
CDR3: CAIRTTTGEQFF
DNA: TGTGCCATCAGGACTACGACAGGCGAGCAGTTCTTC

size: many
J: TRBJ2-7
D: TRBD2
V: TRBV7-3
CDR3: CASSLTPGLVYEQYF
DNA: TGTGCCAGCAGCTTAACCCCGGGACTAGTCTACGAGCAGTACTTC

size: many
J: TRBJ2-5
D: NA
V: TRBV2
CDR3: CASKGSPQETQYF
DNA: TGTGCCAGCAAGGGTAGCCCGCAAGAGACCCAGTACTTC

size: NA
J: TRBJ2-7
D: NA
V: TRBV6-1
CDR3: CASSPGTLPWEQYF
DNA: TGTGCCAGCAGTCCCGGGACTTTACCTTGGGAGCAGTACTTC

size: NA
J: TRBJ2-3
D: NA
V: TRBV28
CDR3: CASSPSGTGHTDTQYF
DNA: TGTGCCAGCAGTCCTAGCGGGACAGGGCACACAGATACGCAGTATTTT

size: few
J: TRBJ2-3
D: NA
V: TRBV5-1
CDR3: CASSNTGTSTDTQYF
DNA: TGCGCCAGCTCGAACACCGGGACCAGCACAGATACGCAGTATTTT

size: many
J: TRBJ2-7
D: NA
V: TRBV6-1
CDR3: CASTNLDGSHPGEQYF
DNA: TGTGCCAGCACCAACTTGGACGGGAGTCATCCGGGGGAGCAGTACTTC

size: NA
J: TRBJ2-7
D: TRBD1
V: TRBV6-1
CDR3: CASRAGTGKGEQYF
DNA: TGTGCCAGCAGAGCCGGGACAGGGAAGGGCGAGCAGTACTTC

size: few
J: TRBJ2-2
D: TRBD2
V: TRBV10-2
CDR3: CASSGTSGRANTGELFF
DNA: TGCGCCAGCTCCGGGACTAGCGGGAGGGCGAACACCGGGGAGCTGTTTTTT

size: few
J: TRBJ1-3
D: NA
V: TRBV2
CDR3: CASITPGTSGNTIYF
DNA: TGTGCCAGCATCACACCCGGGACTTCTGGAAACACCATATATTTT

size: NA
J: TRBJ1-2
D: NA
V: TRBV13
CDR3: CASRSSKWDFNYGYTF
DNA: TGTGCCAGCAGATCGTCTAAGTGGGACTTTAACTATGGCTACACCTTC

size: few
J: TRBJ2-1
D: TRBD2
V: TRBV14
CDR3: CASSQENAGLAGFKNEQFF
DNA: TGTGCCAGCAGCCAAGAGAACGCGGGACTAGCGGGTTTCAAGAATGAGCAGTTCTTC

size: once
J: TRBJ1-5
D: NA
V: TRBV2
CDR3: CVSSPLDSGNQPQHF
DNA: TGTGTCAGCAGTCCTCTGGACAGTGGCAATCAGCCCCAGCATTTT

size: few
J: TRBJ2-1
D: TRBD2
V: TRBV4-3
CDR3: CASSHLSGSSYNEQFF
DNA: TGCGCCAGCAGCCACCTTAGCGGGAGCTCCTACAATGAGCAGTTCTTC